The T cell receptor (beta chain) under discussion was sequenced for a study of patients and donors after allogeneic stem cell transplantation. Trimming took 5 bases from V and 2 from J, leaving 23 bases between them. This CDR3 is 18 amino acids long. Germline-derived CDR1 and CDR2 are LGHNA and YNFKEQ. This clonotype showed up just a few times. TCRdb itself ran the RT-PCR reads through MiXCR, one entry per CDR3 protein. Here the sample spans some 960,000 distinct CDR3 sequences, over 15% being singletons. The sequenced sample was blood, either unsorted or a sorted T cell fraction (not recorded which). This receptor was identified in a human donor who was either an allogeneic HSCT recipient or a stem cell or donor lymphocyte infusion donor (not recorded which). It is not recorded whose cells these are; they may come from a transplant donor. The rearrangement links TRBV4-2 to TRBJ2-3; D could derive from TRBD1 or TRBD2 (5 bases each). In DNA, the CDR3 is TGTGCCAGCAGCTCCCGGGCCCGGGACCTCTTCCCCACAGATACGCAGTATTTT. Translating gives CASSSRARDLFPTDTQYF.